A selection of T cell receptor beta chains follows, all from one sample in a study of human T cells and chemical hapten exposure. Each CDR3 protein gets one entry after TCRdb re-called the RACE reads with MiXCR. The sample consists of tens of thousands of distinct CDR3 sequences, approximately 9.8% of them appearing once. Specimen: whole blood, collected in connection with sensitization to the hapten diphenylcyclopropenone (DPC). These receptors came from a middle-aged woman with alopecia areata. Some clones in this sample may be carry-over from other donors' samples. The CDR3 runs from the conserved cysteine through the conserved F or W. D genes are given only for firm matches. Clone size appears in some rows only: once, few, many, or a class for an expanded clone.

v_gene	abundance	d_gene	j_gene	CDR3aa	CDR3nt
TRBV4-2	many	.	TRBJ2-4	CASSPTAWGLNIQYF	TGTGCCAGCAGCCCGACCGCATGGGGTTTAAACATTCAGTACTTC
TRBV29-1	.	.	TRBJ2-1	CSVNQGGNEQFF	TGCAGCGTAAACCAGGGTGGCAATGAGCAGTTCTTC
TRBV7-2	many	TRBD1	TRBJ2-1	CASSSTGGRSYNEQFF	TGTGCCAGCAGCTCCACAGGGGGCAGGTCCTACAATGAGCAGTTCTTC
TRBV20-1	few	.	TRBJ1-1	CSAQAQLNTEAFF	TGCAGTGCCCAGGCACAGCTGAACACTGAAGCTTTCTTT
TRBV7-9	few	.	TRBJ2-4	CASSLAGIAKNIQYF	TGTGCCAGCAGCTTAGCTGGGATAGCCAAAAACATTCAGTACTTC
TRBV5-1	.	TRBD2	TRBJ2-7	CASSPGASGGYEQYF	TGCGCCAGCAGCCCTGGAGCTAGCGGGGGGTACGAGCAGTACTTC
TRBV19	.	TRBD1	TRBJ2-2	CASSTDRGRELFF	TGTGCCAGTAGTACGGACAGGGGCCGGGAGCTGTTTTTT
TRBV6-1	many	.	TRBJ2-7	CASRERQGGYEQYF	TGTGCCAGCAGGGAAAGACAGGGAGGCTACGAGCAGTACTTC
TRBV7-9	.	TRBD2	TRBJ2-5	CASSLQSGRETQYF	TGTGCCAGCAGCTTACAAAGCGGGAGGGAGACCCAGTACTTC
TRBV7-2	many	.	TRBJ2-7	CASSLAETRGYEQYF	TGTGCCAGCAGCCTAGCTGAGACAAGGGGGTACGAGCAGTACTTC
TRBV2	many	TRBD1	TRBJ2-7	CASSVDRGTYEQYF	TGTGCCAGCAGCGTTGACAGGGGGACCTACGAGCAGTACTTC
TRBV12-3/TRBV12-4	many	TRBD1	TRBJ1-1	CASKGQSQNTEAFF	TGTGCCAGCAAGGGACAGAGCCAGAACACTGAAGCTTTCTTT
TRBV30	many	TRBD1	TRBJ1-2	CAWSSNRQGGYTF	TGTGCCTGGAGTTCAAACCGACAGGGCGGCTACACCTTC
TRBV5-4	few	TRBD2	TRBJ2-7	CASSLERGSYEQYF	TGTGCCAGCAGCTTGGAGCGGGGTTCCTACGAGCAGTACTTC
TRBV3-1	few	.	TRBJ2-1	CASSPQGLAGRTGNEQFF	TGTGCCAGCAGCCCGCAAGGCCTAGCTGGAAGAACGGGCAATGAGCAGTTCTTC
TRBV28	.	TRBD1	TRBJ1-1	CASSFPQGATEAFF	TGTGCCAGCAGTTTTCCCCAGGGGGCCACTGAAGCTTTCTTT
TRBV7-8	many	TRBD2	TRBJ2-1	CASSLARAGGPDNEQFF	TGTGCCAGCAGCTTAGCTCGTGCGGGGGGGCCCGACAATGAGCAGTTCTTC
TRBV4-3	many	.	TRBJ1-1	CASSRDAPWDTEAFF	TGCGCCAGCAGCCGAGATGCTCCCTGGGACACTGAAGCTTTCTTT
TRBV27	.	.	TRBJ2-1	CASREGSSSYNEQFF	TGTGCCAGCAGAGAAGGCTCCAGCTCCTACAATGAGCAGTTCTTC
TRBV20-1	many	.	TRBJ1-1	CSASHPGRNTEAFF	TGCAGTGCTAGTCACCCGGGAAGGAACACTGAAGCTTTCTTT
TRBV12-2	many	.	TRBJ2-1	CASRLVVSGGSYNEQFF	TGTGCAAGTCGCTTAGTTGTTAGCGGGGGGTCCTACAATGAGCAGTTCTTC
TRBV7-9	few	.	TRBJ2-4	CASSFIGVRNIQYF	TGTGCCAGCAGCTTTATCGGGGTTAGAAACATTCAGTACTTC
TRBV19	many	TRBD1	TRBJ2-7	CASSRWTGLDYEQYF	TGTGCCAGTAGCAGATGGACAGGGCTAGACTACGAGCAGTACTTC
TRBV21-1	.	.	TRBJ1-6	CASSKGETDLYNSPLHF	TGTGCCAGCAGCAAAGGAGAGACAGACCTCTATAATTCACCCCTCCACTTT
TRBV7-3	.	.	TRBJ2-5	CASSSPPIETQYF	TGTGCCAGCAGCTCTCCCCCGATCGAGACCCAGTACTTC
TRBV12-3/TRBV12-4	many	.	TRBJ1-1	CASTPTVNTEAFF	TGTGCCAGCACCCCGACAGTTAACACTGAAGCTTTCTTT
TRBV4-3	few	.	TRBJ1-1	CASSQVEKATEAFF	TGCGCCAGCAGCCAAGTTGAAAAGGCCACTGAAGCTTTCTTT
TRBV7-9	many	TRBD1	TRBJ2-7	CASSFRDRKRDEQYF	TGTGCCAGCAGCTTCCGGGACAGGAAAAGGGACGAGCAGTACTTC
TRBV5-4	many	.	TRBJ1-1	CASSWGRDTEAFF	TGTGCCAGCAGCTGGGGGCGGGACACTGAAGCTTTCTTT
TRBV29-1	few	.	TRBJ2-7	CSVEGQFYEQYF	TGCAGCGTTGAAGGGCAGTTCTACGAGCAGTACTTC
TRBV7-2	many	.	TRBJ2-5	CASSKETGGKETQYF	TGTGCCAGCAGCAAAGAGACAGGTGGAAAAGAGACCCAGTACTTC
TRBV4-3	many	.	TRBJ2-7	CASSQNVFSGEQYF	TGCGCCAGCAGCCAGAACGTGTTTTCGGGGGAGCAGTACTTC
TRBV12-3/TRBV12-4	few	.	TRBJ1-2	CASSLGPAANYGYTF	TGTGCCAGCAGTCTCGGGCCAGCAGCTAACTATGGCTACACCTTC
TRBV28	.	.	TRBJ1-1	CASSETGPAEAFF	TGTGCCAGCAGTGAGACAGGTCCAGCTGAAGCTTTCTTT
TRBV12-3/TRBV12-4	.	.	TRBJ2-7	CASRGTAGMGEQYF	TGTGCCAGCAGAGGGACGGCGGGGATGGGCGAGCAGTACTTC
TRBV6-1	.	.	TRBJ1-5	CASSEAYRKSNQPQHF	TGTGCCAGCAGTGAAGCGTACAGGAAGAGCAATCAGCCCCAGCATTTT
TRBV21-1	many	.	TRBJ1-1	CASSESTPDSIAEAFF	TGTGCCAGCAGCGAGTCGACCCCTGACTCAATCGCTGAAGCTTTCTTT
TRBV15	many	.	TRBJ2-7	CATSRGDTRYEQYF	TGTGCCACCAGCAGAGGGGACACCCGATACGAGCAGTACTTC
TRBV9	many	.	TRBJ1-2	CASSSTGGANYGYTF	TGTGCCAGCAGCTCAACCGGGGGCGCTAACTATGGCTACACCTTC
TRBV12-3/TRBV12-4	many	.	TRBJ1-5	CASSLTGSRDQPQHF	TGTGCCAGCAGTTTAACGGGGAGTAGGGATCAGCCCCAGCATTTT
TRBV18	.	.	TRBJ1-2	CASSPGHGYTF	TGTGCCAGCTCACCAGGACATGGCTACACCTTC
TRBV7-8	many	.	TRBJ2-2	CASSRTGTGNTGELFF	TGTGCCAGCAGTCGCACCGGGACGGGGAACACCGGGGAGCTGTTTTTT
TRBV6-2/TRBV6-3	few	TRBD2	TRBJ2-3	CASRTSGGTSTDTQYF	TGTGCCAGCCGGACTAGCGGGGGGACTAGCACAGATACGCAGTATTTT
TRBV28	.	.	TRBJ1-2	CASSLSRDRHGYTF	TGTGCCAGCTCCTTGAGCCGGGACCGCCATGGCTACACCTTC
TRBV12-5	.	TRBD1	TRBJ2-7	CASGSRDRQYEQYF	TGTGCTAGTGGTAGCCGGGACAGGCAGTACGAGCAGTACTTC
TRBV29-1	.	.	TRBJ1-2	CSSTDLYGYTF	TGCAGTAGTACGGACCTCTATGGCTACACCTTC
TRBV11-2	many	TRBD1	TRBJ2-3	CASSSGQGARGDTQYF	TGTGCCAGCAGCTCGGGACAGGGGGCAAGGGGAGATACGCAGTATTTT
TRBV18	.	.	TRBJ2-3	CASSPGGDTQYF	TGTGCCAGCTCACCAGGTGGAGATACGCAGTATTTT
TRBV6-5	many	.	TRBJ2-1	CASSYSQVSYNEQFF	TGTGCCAGCAGTTACTCCCAGGTCTCCTACAATGAGCAGTTCTTC
TRBV4-3	many	TRBD1	TRBJ2-3	CASSQEPGQGRQTDTQYF	TGCGCCAGCAGCCAGGAGCCCGGACAGGGGAGGCAGACAGATACGCAGTATTTT
TRBV7-9	few	.	TRBJ1-2	CASSPQADGANTF	TGTGCCAGCAGCCCCCAGGCGGACGGAGCGAACACCTTC
TRBV28	few	.	TRBJ1-2	CASSNSVYGYTF	TGTGCCAGCAGTAATTCCGTTTATGGCTACACCTTC
TRBV12-3/TRBV12-4	many	TRBD1	TRBJ2-5	CASSSGGARQTQYF	TGTGCCAGCAGTTCAGGGGGCGCAAGGCAGACCCAGTACTTC
TRBV6-5	.	.	TRBJ2-1	CASSYSVLLEQFF	TGTGCCAGCAGTTACTCGGTCTTGCTTGAGCAGTTCTTC
TRBV7-9	many	TRBD2	TRBJ2-7	CASSLGSGLAYVSYEQYF	TGTGCCAGCAGCTTAGGTTCGGGACTAGCGTACGTATCCTACGAGCAGTACTTC